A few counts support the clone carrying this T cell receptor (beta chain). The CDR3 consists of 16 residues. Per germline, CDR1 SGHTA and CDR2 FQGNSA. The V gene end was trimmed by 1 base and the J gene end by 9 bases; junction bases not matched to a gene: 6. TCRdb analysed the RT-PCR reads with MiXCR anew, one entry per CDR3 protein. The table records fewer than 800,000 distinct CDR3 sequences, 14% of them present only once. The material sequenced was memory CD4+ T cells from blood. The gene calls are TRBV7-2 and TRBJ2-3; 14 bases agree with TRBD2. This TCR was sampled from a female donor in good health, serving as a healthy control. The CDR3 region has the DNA TGTGCCAGCAGCTTAGGAGGGACTAGCGGGAGTAACACGCAGTATTTT. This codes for CASSLGGTSGSNTQYF.